The 5 T cell receptor beta chains in this list originate from one sample, sequenced in a study of spatial heterogeneity in lung cancer. TCRdb independently ran MiXCR on the 5' RACE reads; one entry per CDR3 protein. The profile shows tens of thousands of distinct CDR3 sequences, roughly an eighth of them singletons. Time point indicated: sample taken at primary tumor resection. Whole RNA came from tumor, nontumor lung or frozen PBMC and was sequenced without being sorted. Sequenced material: PBMCs, taken at surgery. Every receptor here comes from a male donor with early-stage non-small cell lung cancer.

This clonotype was detected a few times. The rearrangement joins TRBV20-1 to TRBJ2-7, with D perhaps matching TRBD2 (6 bases). Deletions cut 5 bases from V and 6 bases from J, with 11 bases between. The CDR3 is made up of 11 amino acids. Germline CDR1 is DFQATT and CDR2 is SNEGSKA (reference sequence). CDR3 sequence (DNA): TGCAGTGCTCAGATGGGAGGCGAGCAGTACTTC. It is translated as CSAQMGGEQYF.

This clonotype was detected a few times. This chain uses TRBV19 with TRBJ1-5; D is perhaps TRBD1 (6 bases). The germline V gene encodes CDR1 LNHDA and CDR2 SQIVND (reference sequence). Trimming removed 5 bases at V and 7 bases at J, with 12 bases between. CDR3 size: 13 residues. The CDR3 loop reads CASSEQGGQPQHF. In nucleotides, the CDR3 is TGTGCCAGTAGTGAACAGGGTGGACAGCCCCAGCATTTT. The full variable domain, with the rest looked up from reference TRBV19 and TRBJ1-5, is DGGITQSPKYLFRKEGQNVTLSCEQNLNHDAMYWYRQDPGQGLRLIYYSQIVNDFQKGDIAEGYSVSREKKESFPLTVTSAQKNPTAFYLCASSEQGGQPQHFGDGTRLSIL.

This clonotype was seen a few times. This chain links TRBV11-2 with TRBJ1-4; D gene uncertain. Per the germline V gene, CDR1 is SGHAT and CDR2 is FQNNGV. This CDR3 has 13 residues. Trimming shortened V by 4 bases and J by 8 bases, and 11 bases separated the two germline ends. For the CDR3, the DNA is TGTGCCAGCAGCTCGCTCCAAAACGAAAAACTGTTTTTT. This translates into CASSSLQNEKLFF.

This clonotype occurred many times. The chain joins TRBV6-4 to TRBJ1-5; D unresolved. Trimming removed 3 bases from V and 4 bases from J, with 7 bases in between. The CDR3 is made up of 13 amino acids. Looked up from germline, CDR1 is MRHNA and CDR2 is SNTAGT. DNA of the CDR3: TGTGCCAGCAGTGAGGAGGCGAATCAGCCCCAGCATTTT. It encodes CASSEEANQPQHF.

V and J are TRBV19 and TRBJ1-2; no firm D call. The CDR3 runs 14 residues. V was shortened by 1 base and J by 4 bases, with 10 bases between the two germline ends. Germline V gene lookup returns CDR1 LNHDA and CDR2 SQIVND (reference sequence). DNA of the CDR3: TGTGCCAGTAGTATAGCCGGGGAATCCTATGGCTACACCTTC. Translated: CASSIAGESYGYTF. The full variable domain, completed using reference TRBV19 and TRBJ1-2, is DGGITQSPKYLFRKEGQNVTLSCEQNLNHDAMYWYRQDPGQGLRLIYYSQIVNDFQKGDIAEGYSVSREKKESFPLTVTSAQKNPTAFYLCASSIAGESYGYTFGSGTRLTVV.